Listed below are T cell receptor beta chains from one sample, sequenced in a study of T-cell reconstitution after alpha-beta-depleted transplantation in children. Using its own MiXCR run on the PCR reads, TCRdb lists one record per CDR3 protein. The sample holds about 690,000 distinct CDR3 sequences, approximately 16% seen once. Sequencing used PBMCs from the stem cell graft donor, obtained from the stem cell graft. These receptors originate from a human donor who donated a stem cell graft to a child with acute myeloid leukemia. The CDR3 runs from the conserved cysteine through the conserved F or W. D genes are given only for firm matches. Clone size is given for some rows only: seen once, a few or many times, or a class if the clone is expanded.

D	V	J	size	CDR3	DNA
NA	TRBV28	TRBJ2-5	NA	CASSLEPGEETQYF	TGTGCCAGCAGTTTAGAGCCGGGGGAGGAGACCCAGTACTTC
TRBD1	TRBV20-1	TRBJ1-1	many	CSAYPGQVNTEAFF	TGCAGTGCTTACCCTGGACAGGTTAACACTGAAGCTTTCTTT
NA	TRBV6-5	TRBJ1-2	many	CASSYQDGVWGGYTF	TGTGCCAGCAGTTACCAGGACGGCGTTTGGGGTGGCTACACCTTC
NA	TRBV7-9	TRBJ1-4	once	CASSRVGQTNEKLFF	TGTGCCAGCAGCCGAGTAGGTCAAACTAATGAAAAACTGTTTTTT
NA	TRBV15	TRBJ1-5	many	CATSRDWVGTSNQPQHF	TGTGCCACCAGCAGAGATTGGGTAGGGACTAGCAATCAGCCCCAGCATTTT
NA	TRBV20-1	TRBJ1-1	NA	CSAGSGRIGSAEAFF	TGCAGTGCCGGTTCGGGCCGCATCGGATCCGCTGAAGCTTTCTTT
NA	TRBV28	TRBJ1-6	NA	CASSLVQGYNSPLHF	TGTGCCAGCAGTTTGGTGCAGGGATATAATTCACCCCTCCACTTT
NA	TRBV6-1	TRBJ2-1	many	CASSEAFLYGTYNEQFF	TGTGCCAGCAGTGAAGCCTTTCTGTACGGGACCTACAATGAGCAGTTCTTC
NA	TRBV11-3	TRBJ2-2	NA	CASSSFGTGELFF	TGTGCCAGCAGCTCCTTTGGCACCGGGGAGCTGTTTTTT
NA	TRBV20-1	TRBJ2-3	many	CSARDYRSNVADTQYF	TGCAGTGCTAGAGATTACAGAAGCAACGTGGCAGATACGCAGTATTTT
TRBD2	TRBV11-2	TRBJ2-3	few	CASSLRWGGTSGSSTDTQYF	TGTGCCAGCAGCCTCAGATGGGGGGGAACTAGCGGGAGTAGCACAGATACGCAGTATTTT
TRBD1	TRBV7-2	TRBJ2-4	many	CASSLTGDKNIQYF	TGTGCCAGCAGCTTGACAGGGGATAAAAACATTCAGTACTTC
NA	TRBV24-1	TRBJ2-1	NA	CATSDSVRAYNEQFF	TGTGCCACCAGTGATTCCGTTAGGGCATACAATGAGCAGTTCTTC
TRBD1	TRBV9	TRBJ1-1	few	CASSFHTGTGNTEAFF	TGTGCCAGCAGCTTTCACACCGGGACAGGGAACACTGAAGCTTTCTTT
TRBD2	TRBV5-6	TRBJ2-7	few	CASSLLMGGSEQYF	TGTGCCAGCAGCTTGTTAATGGGAGGGAGCGAGCAGTACTTC
NA	TRBV5-1	TRBJ1-1	many	CASSLEQLNTEAFF	TGCGCCAGCAGCTTGGAACAGTTGAACACTGAAGCTTTCTTT
TRBD1	TRBV5-6	TRBJ2-7	many	CASSQNRGLWHEQYF	TGTGCCAGCAGTCAAAACAGGGGGCTTTGGCACGAGCAGTACTTC
TRBD1	TRBV9	TRBJ2-1	few	CASSGYRGVDNEQFF	TGTGCCAGCAGCGGTTACAGGGGTGTCGACAATGAGCAGTTCTTC
NA	TRBV6-4	TRBJ1-6	NA	CASRTGTSGYNSPLHF	TGTGCCAGCAGGACTGGGACGAGCGGCTATAATTCACCCCTCCACTTT
NA	TRBV20-1	TRBJ2-3	many	CSARDYSSTDTQYF	TGCAGTGCTAGAGACTACTCTAGCACAGATACGCAGTATTTT
NA	TRBV5-5	TRBJ2-1	many	CASSLAGEGMDEQFF	TGTGCCAGCAGCTTGGCCGGTGAGGGGATGGATGAGCAGTTCTTC
NA	TRBV6-6	TRBJ2-5	many	CASTISQETQYF	TGTGCCAGCACCATAAGCCAAGAGACCCAGTACTTC
NA	TRBV12-3/TRBV12-4	TRBJ1-4	NA	CASSFRRGGREKLFF	TGTGCCAGCAGTTTTCGAAGAGGGGGTAGGGAAAAACTGTTTTTT
NA	TRBV20-1	TRBJ2-1	NA	CSARERYNEQFF	TGCAGTGCTAGAGAACGCTACAATGAGCAGTTCTTC
NA	TRBV12-3/TRBV12-4	TRBJ2-2	NA	CASSFISPAREVGELFF	TGTGCCAGCAGTTTTATCTCCCCGGCAAGGGAAGTCGGGGAGCTGTTTTTT
NA	TRBV5-1	TRBJ1-1	NA	CASSSATNTEAFF	TGCGCCAGCTCCTCAGCAACTAACACTGAAGCTTTCTTT
NA	TRBV6-5	TRBJ1-5	many	CASSYSDSGNQPQHF	TGTGCCAGCAGTTATTCGGACAGCGGCAATCAGCCCCAGCATTTT
NA	TRBV12-3/TRBV12-4	TRBJ1-5	few	CASSRWAGYQPQHF	TGTGCCAGCAGCCGATGGGCGGGTTACCAGCCCCAGCATTTT
NA	TRBV5-6	TRBJ2-5	many	CASSLDSHPGETQYF	TGTGCCAGCAGCCTGGACAGCCACCCAGGCGAGACCCAGTACTTC
TRBD2	TRBV20-1	TRBJ2-1	NA	CSARHWTRGLAGGRVEQFF	TGCAGTGCTAGACATTGGACACGTGGACTAGCGGGGGGGCGGGTTGAGCAGTTCTTC
NA	TRBV4-3	TRBJ2-1	many	CASSQSEGHRWNEQFF	TGCGCCAGCAGCCAATCGGAGGGACATCGGTGGAATGAGCAGTTCTTC
NA	TRBV20-1	TRBJ2-7	many	CSANSESGPPYEQYF	TGCAGTGCTAATTCGGAGTCCGGGCCTCCTTACGAGCAGTACTTC
TRBD1	TRBV6-5	TRBJ1-4	few	CASSLQGAHEKLFF	TGTGCCAGCAGTTTACAGGGGGCGCATGAAAAACTGTTTTTT